This TCR beta chain was identified during a study of OX40 agonist ivuxolimab in advanced cancers. Whole-study results and caveats: The investigators did not determine what antigen specificity the expanded peripheral T cells had.

This clone was seen just once. The antigen remains unidentified. Drawing of blood for sampling happened at baseline, at cycle 4 day 1, and at cycle 7 day 1. Sequencing used immunoSEQ multiplex PCR; TCRdb keeps in-frame clones, though not all of them. Of about 57,000 clones listed, 87% were seen once; the top ten hold approximately 0.41%. Germline V gene sequence: CDR1 MNHNS, CDR2 SASEGT. J gave up 4 bases and V 2 bases, and 4 bases lay outside the gene matches. The CDR3 extends over 15 amino acids. The chain is built from TRBV6-1 and TRBJ1-5; 8 nucleotides line up with TRBD1. The input for sequencing was CD4+ or CD8+ T cells sorted from blood, taken in a trial of the OX40 agonist ivuxolimab. The TCR comes from an adult with an advanced solid tumor such as melanoma, head and neck, liver or kidney cancer. DNA for the CDR3: TGTGCCAGCAGTGAACAGGGGGCCAGGAATCAGCCCCAGCATTTT. Its protein is CASSEQGARNQPQHF.